These 13 T cell receptor beta chains share one sample of origin, sequenced in a study of follicular helper T cells after annual influenza vaccination. Time point defined: 2015-2016 season, 7 days after influenza vaccination. TCRdb keeps only in-frame clones here, not all; method: immunoSEQ multiplex PCR. The repertoire holds 8,000 to 11,000 clones, less than 90% seen once, with about 0.4% in the top ten. Material: CXCR5- memory CD4+ T cells sorted from blood, obtained 7 days after influenza vaccination. These receptors all come from an adult who received the influenza vaccine.

Note on this clone: Germline is not matched at one junction end, which may reflect a read error. This chain links TRBV6-5 with TRBJ2-4; 7 bases line up with TRBD1. This CDR3 has 15 residues. Germline values: CDR1 MNHEY, CDR2 SVGAGI. The CDR3 DNA reads TGTGCCAGCAGTTACTCTGGCGACGCAACAGGGGTGCAATGTTTC. As protein: CASSYSGDATGVQCF.

The V gene is TRBV7-9, the J gene TRBJ1-3; D not resolved. Trimming removed 0 bases at V and 0 bases at J, with 9 bases between. Per the germline V gene, CDR1 is SEHNR and CDR2 is FQNEAQ (reference sequence). The CDR3 runs to 16 residues. The CDR3 bases are TGTGCCAGCAGCTTAGCCAGAACCTACTCTGGAAACACCATATATTTT. It translates to CASSLARTYSGNTIYF.

V usage is TRBV7-2 and J usage is TRBJ1-2; maybe TRBD1 (5 bases). V was cut by 7 bases and J by 8 bases, with 29 bases left in between. Germline-derived CDR1 and CDR2 are SGHTA and FQGNSA. The CDR3 runs to 17 residues. The CDR3 loop is CASTPGGVRFMAVGYTF. The CDR3 nucleotides are TGTGCCAGCACTCCTGGGGGGGTTCGGTTTATGGCTGTAGGCTACACCTTC.

The gene calls are TRBV11-2 and TRBJ2-7; unclear D gene. Germline CDR1 is SGHAT and CDR2 is FQNNGV. The CDR3 totals 13 residues. V shed 5 bases and J shed 0 bases, with 8 bases lying between them. The CDR3 is CASSRQSSYEQYF. In nucleotides, the CDR3 is TGTGCCAGCAGCCGCCAGAGCTCCTACGAGCAGTACTTC.

This chain links TRBV27 with TRBJ1-6; TRBD1 might be the D (6 bases). Germline lookup yields CDR1 MNHEY and CDR2 SMNVEV (reference sequence). The CDR3 runs 19 residues. Trimming removed 2 bases at V and 0 bases at J, with 17 bases between. CDR3 coding DNA: TGTGCCAGCAGTTTAGGGTTGCAGGGGAAGAGCTCCTATAATTCACCCCTCCACTTT. It specifies CASSLGLQGKSSYNSPLHF.

V gene TRBV4-1 combines with J gene TRBJ2-7; no clear D gene. V lost 2 bases and J 2 bases, leaving 19 bases between the germline ends. The CDR3 has 17 amino acids. Germline loops: CDR1 MGHRA, CDR2 YSYEKL. CDR3 DNA sequence: TGCGCCAGCAGCCAAACCCCGCTCGCCTGGCAGCCCTACGAGCAGTACTTC. This encodes CASSQTPLAWQPYEQYF.

The chain recombines TRBV21-1 with TRBJ2-3. TRBV21-1 counts as a pseudogene. The CDR3 runs to 16 residues. CDR3 sequence reads: CASSKGPEGCTDTQYF. CDR3 coding DNA: TGTGCCAGCAGCAAAGGACCCGAGGGGTGCACAGATACGCAGTATTTT.

The chain is built from TRBV7-2 and TRBJ1-3; D may be TRBD1 (5 bases). Trimming took 0 bases from V and 3 from J, leaving 9 bases between them. Germline V CDR1 and CDR2: SGHTA, FQGNSA. The CDR3 totals 15 residues. DNA for the CDR3: TGTGCCAGCAGCTTAGCCCGGGGGGGTGGAAACACCATATATTTT. Protein sequence: CASSLARGGGNTIYF.

V and J are TRBV28 and TRBJ2-3; possibly TRBD1 or TRBD2 for D (5 bases each). The germline V gene encodes CDR1 MDHEN and CDR2 SYDVKM. Trimming removed 5 bases at V and 2 bases at J, with 20 bases between. This CDR3 has 17 residues. The CDR3 here is CASSPTLRWGNTDTQYF. The DNA of the CDR3 is TGTGCCAGCAGTCCCACGCTTCGGTGGGGGAACACAGATACGCAGTATTTT.

The chain links TRBV7-2 to TRBJ2-2; D remains ambiguous. CDR1 and CDR2 from the germline V gene are SGHTA and FQGNSA. V was cut by 5 bases and J by 8 bases, with 18 bases left in between. The CDR3 runs to 15 residues. CDR3 amino acids: CASSTRPVPAGELFF. CDR3 nucleotides: TGTGCCAGCAGCACGCGACCCGTCCCTGCTGGGGAGCTGTTTTTT.

This rearrangement joins TRBV15 to TRBJ2-7; D is unresolved. V was cut by 3 bases and J by 7 bases, with 16 bases left in between. The CDR3 covers 14 residues. Germline V gene sequence: CDR1 LNHNV, CDR2 YYDKDF (reference sequence). In nucleotides, the CDR3 is TGTGCCACCAGCAGGACCCCCGGGCTCACGGAGCAGTACTTC. This codes for CATSRTPGLTEQYF.

V and J are TRBV30 and TRBJ1-3, with D unclear. This CDR3 is 10 amino acids long. Germline CDR1 GTSNPN, CDR2 SVGIG (reference sequence). V lost 2 bases and J lost 7, with 3 bases in between. For the CDR3, the DNA is TGTGCCTGGAGTACGAACACCATATATTTT. Translating gives CAWSTNTIYF.

J is TRBJ2-3 and V is TRBV14, with 8 bases matching TRBD2. Germline CDR1 is SGHDN and CDR2 is FVKESK. With V trimmed by 3 bases and J by 5 bases, 13 bases remained unmatched. The CDR3 contains 17 residues. CDR3 DNA: TGTGCCAGCAGCCAGGCTCCAACCGGGCGGGGGGAAGATACGCAGTATTTT. This translates into CASSQAPTGRGEDTQYF.